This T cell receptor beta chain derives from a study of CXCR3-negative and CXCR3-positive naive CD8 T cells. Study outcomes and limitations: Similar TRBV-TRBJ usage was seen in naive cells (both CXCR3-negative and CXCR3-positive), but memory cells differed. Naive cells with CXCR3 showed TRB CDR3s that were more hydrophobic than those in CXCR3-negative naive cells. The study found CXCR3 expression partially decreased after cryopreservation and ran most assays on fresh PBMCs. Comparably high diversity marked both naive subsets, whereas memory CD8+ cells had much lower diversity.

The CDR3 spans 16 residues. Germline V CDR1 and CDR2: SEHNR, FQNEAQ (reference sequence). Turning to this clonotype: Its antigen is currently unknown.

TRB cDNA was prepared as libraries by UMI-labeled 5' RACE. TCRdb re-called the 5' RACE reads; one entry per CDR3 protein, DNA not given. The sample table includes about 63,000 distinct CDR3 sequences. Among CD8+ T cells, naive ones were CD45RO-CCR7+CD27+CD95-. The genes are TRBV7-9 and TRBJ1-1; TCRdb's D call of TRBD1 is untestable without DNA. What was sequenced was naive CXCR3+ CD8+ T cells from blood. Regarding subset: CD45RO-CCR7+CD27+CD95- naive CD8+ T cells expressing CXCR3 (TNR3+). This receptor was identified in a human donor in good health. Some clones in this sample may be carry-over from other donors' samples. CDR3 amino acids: CASSSRGPEQNTEAFF.